The entry below describes one T cell receptor (beta chain). The data stem from a study of radiation and T cells in renal cell carcinoma. Study in general: Nephrectomy followed 15 Gy stereotactic body radiation by 4 weeks.

Produced via immunoSEQ multiplex PCR; TCRdb's table is partial and in-frame only. The sample includes around 160,000 clones, 88% of them seen just once. The CDR3 is made up of 14 amino acids. Germline loops: CDR1 SGDLS, CDR2 YYNGEE. V was cut by 1 base and J by 8 bases, with 14 bases left in between. Indicated time point: baseline pretreatment blood. Treatment noted: 15 Gy SBRT to primary tumor, nephrectomy 4 weeks later. This clonotype was obtained from a woman between 65 and 79 years old with renal cell carcinoma. This chain uses TRBV9 with TRBJ2-3; D gene unclear. The source was blood, collected from a patient whose treatment included radiotherapy and nephrectomy. This CDR3 is CASSVNTLEGTQYF. For the CDR3, the DNA is TGTGCCAGCAGCGTAAATACGTTGGAAGGTACGCAGTATTTT.